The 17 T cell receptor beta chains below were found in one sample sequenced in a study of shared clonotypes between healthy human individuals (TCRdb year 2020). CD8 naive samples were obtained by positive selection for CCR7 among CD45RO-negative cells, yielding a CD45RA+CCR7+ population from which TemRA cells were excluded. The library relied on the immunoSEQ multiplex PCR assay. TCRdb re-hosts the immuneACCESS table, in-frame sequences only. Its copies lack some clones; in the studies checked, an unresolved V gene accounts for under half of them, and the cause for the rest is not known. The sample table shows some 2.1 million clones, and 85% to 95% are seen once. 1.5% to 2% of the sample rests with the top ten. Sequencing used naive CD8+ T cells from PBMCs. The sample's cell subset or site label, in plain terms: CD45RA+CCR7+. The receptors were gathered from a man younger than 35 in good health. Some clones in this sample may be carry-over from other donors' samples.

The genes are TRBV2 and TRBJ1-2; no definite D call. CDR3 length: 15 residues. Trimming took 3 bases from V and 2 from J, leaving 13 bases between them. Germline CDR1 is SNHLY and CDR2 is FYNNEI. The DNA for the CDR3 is TGTGCCAGCAGTGACGAGACCGCGGGGAACTATGGCTACACCTTC. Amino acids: CASSDETAGNYGYTF.

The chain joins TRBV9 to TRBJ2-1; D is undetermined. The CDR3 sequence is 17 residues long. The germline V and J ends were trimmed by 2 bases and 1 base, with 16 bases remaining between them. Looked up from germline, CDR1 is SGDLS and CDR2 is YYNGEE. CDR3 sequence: CASSVTPRIGSYNEQFF. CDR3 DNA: TGTGCCAGCAGCGTCACCCCCAGAATAGGGTCCTACAATGAGCAGTTCTTC.

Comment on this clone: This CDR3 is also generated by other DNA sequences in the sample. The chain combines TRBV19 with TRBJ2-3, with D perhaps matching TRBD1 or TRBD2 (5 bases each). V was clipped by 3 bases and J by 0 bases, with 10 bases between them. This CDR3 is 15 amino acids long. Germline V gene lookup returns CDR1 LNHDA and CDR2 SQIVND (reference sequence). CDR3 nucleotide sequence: TGTGCCAGTAGTATCGGGACGACTAGCACAGATACGCAGTATTTT. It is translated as CASSIGTTSTDTQYF.

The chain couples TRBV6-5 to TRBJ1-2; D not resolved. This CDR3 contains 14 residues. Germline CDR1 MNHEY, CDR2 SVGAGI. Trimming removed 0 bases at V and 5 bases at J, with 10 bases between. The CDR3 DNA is TGTGCCAGCAGTTACTCTGAGAGTGGGTATGGCTACACCTTC. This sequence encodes CASSYSESGYGYTF.

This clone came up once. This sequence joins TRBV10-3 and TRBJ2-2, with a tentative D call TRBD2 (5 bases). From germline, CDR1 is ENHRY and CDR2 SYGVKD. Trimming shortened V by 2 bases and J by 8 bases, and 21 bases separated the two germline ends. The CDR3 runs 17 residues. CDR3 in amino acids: CAISEASPSLASGELFF. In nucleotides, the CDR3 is TGTGCCATCAGTGAGGCATCCCCCAGTCTAGCCTCGGGGGAGCTGTTTTTT.

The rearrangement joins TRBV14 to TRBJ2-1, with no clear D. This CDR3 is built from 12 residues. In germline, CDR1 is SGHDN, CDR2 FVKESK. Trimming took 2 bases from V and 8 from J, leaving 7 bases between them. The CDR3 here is CASSQSGYEQFF. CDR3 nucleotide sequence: TGTGCCAGCAGCCAATCCGGGTATGAGCAGTTCTTC. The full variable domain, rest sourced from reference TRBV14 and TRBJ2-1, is EAGVTQFPSHSVIEKGQTVTLRCDPISGHDNLYWYRRVMGKEIKFLLHFVKESKQDESGMPNNRFLAERTGGTYSTLKVQPAELEDSGVYFCASSQSGYEQFFGPGTRLTVL.

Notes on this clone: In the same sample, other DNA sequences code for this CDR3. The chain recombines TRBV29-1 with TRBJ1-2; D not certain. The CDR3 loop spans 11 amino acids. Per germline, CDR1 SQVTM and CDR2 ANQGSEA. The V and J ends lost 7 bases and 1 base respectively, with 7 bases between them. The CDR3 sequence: CSARSNYGYTF. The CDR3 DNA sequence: TGCAGCGCTAGGAGTAACTATGGCTACACCTTC.

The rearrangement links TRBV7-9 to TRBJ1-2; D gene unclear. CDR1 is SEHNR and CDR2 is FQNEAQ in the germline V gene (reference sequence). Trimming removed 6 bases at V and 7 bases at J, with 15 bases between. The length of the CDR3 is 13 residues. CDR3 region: CASSNTGGSGYTF. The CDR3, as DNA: TGTGCCAGCAGTAACACGGGAGGGAGTGGCTACACCTTC.

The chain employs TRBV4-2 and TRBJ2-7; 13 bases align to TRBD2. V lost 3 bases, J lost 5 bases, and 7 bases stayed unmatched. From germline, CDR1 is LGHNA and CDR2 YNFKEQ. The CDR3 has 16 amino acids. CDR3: CASSHQLAGGVDEQYF. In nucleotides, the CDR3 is TGTGCCAGCAGCCACCAACTAGCGGGAGGGGTAGACGAGCAGTACTTC.

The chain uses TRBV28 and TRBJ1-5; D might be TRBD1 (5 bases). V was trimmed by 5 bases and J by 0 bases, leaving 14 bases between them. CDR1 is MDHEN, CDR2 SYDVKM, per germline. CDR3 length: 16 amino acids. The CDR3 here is CASSPTRGYSNQPQHF. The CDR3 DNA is TGTGCCAGCAGTCCAACCCGGGGCTATAGCAATCAGCCCCAGCATTTT.

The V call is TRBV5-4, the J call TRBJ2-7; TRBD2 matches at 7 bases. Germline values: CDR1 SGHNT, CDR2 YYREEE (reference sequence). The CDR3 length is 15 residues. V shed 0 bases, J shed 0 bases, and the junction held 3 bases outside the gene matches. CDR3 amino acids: CASSLGAGRSYEQYF. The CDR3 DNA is TGTGCCAGCAGCTTGGGAGCGGGGCGCTCCTACGAGCAGTACTTC. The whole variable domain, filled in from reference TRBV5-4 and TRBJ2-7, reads ETGVTQSPTHLIKTRGQQVTLRCSSQSGHNTVSWYQQALGQGPQFIFQYYREEENGRGNFPPRFSGLQFPNYSSELNVNALELDDSALYLCASSLGAGRSYEQYFGPGTRLTVT.

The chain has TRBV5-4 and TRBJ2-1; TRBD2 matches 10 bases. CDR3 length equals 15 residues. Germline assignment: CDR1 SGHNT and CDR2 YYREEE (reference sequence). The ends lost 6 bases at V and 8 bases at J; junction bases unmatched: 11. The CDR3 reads CASTEGTSVRDEQFF. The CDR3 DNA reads TGTGCCAGCACGGAGGGGACTAGCGTCCGAGATGAGCAGTTCTTC.

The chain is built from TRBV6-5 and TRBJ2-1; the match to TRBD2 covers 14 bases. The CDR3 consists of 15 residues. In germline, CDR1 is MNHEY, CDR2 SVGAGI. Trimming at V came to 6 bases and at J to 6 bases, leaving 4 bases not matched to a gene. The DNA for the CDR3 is TGTGCCAGCAGCGGGGGACTAGCGGGAGTCAATGAGCAGTTCTTC. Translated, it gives CASSGGLAGVNEQFF.

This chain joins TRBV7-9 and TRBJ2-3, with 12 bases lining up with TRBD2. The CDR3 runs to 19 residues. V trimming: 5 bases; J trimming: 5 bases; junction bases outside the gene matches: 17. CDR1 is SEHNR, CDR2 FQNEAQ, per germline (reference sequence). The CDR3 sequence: CASSHPLWTSGEAGDTQYF. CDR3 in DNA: TGTGCCAGCAGCCACCCCCTCTGGACTAGCGGGGAGGCAGGAGATACGCAGTATTTT.

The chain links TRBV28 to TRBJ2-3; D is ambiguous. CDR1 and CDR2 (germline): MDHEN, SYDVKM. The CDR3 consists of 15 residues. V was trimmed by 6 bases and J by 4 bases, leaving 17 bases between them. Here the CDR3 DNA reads TGTGCCAGCAGCCGTGGACGTTTAAGCTCAGATACGCAGTATTTT. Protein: CASSRGRLSSDTQYF.

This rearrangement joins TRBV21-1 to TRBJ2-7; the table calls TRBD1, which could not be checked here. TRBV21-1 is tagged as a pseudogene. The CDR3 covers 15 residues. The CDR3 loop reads CASSKEGHSLHEQYF. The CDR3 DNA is TGTGCCAGCAGCAAAGAGGGACACTCGCTACACGAGCAGTACTTC.

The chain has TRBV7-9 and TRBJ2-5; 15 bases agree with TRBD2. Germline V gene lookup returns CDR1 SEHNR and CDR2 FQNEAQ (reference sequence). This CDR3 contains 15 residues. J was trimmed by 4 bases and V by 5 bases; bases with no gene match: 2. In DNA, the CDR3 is TGTGCCAGCAGCGCGGGACTAGCGGGAGGAGAGACCCAGTACTTC. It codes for CASSAGLAGGETQYF.